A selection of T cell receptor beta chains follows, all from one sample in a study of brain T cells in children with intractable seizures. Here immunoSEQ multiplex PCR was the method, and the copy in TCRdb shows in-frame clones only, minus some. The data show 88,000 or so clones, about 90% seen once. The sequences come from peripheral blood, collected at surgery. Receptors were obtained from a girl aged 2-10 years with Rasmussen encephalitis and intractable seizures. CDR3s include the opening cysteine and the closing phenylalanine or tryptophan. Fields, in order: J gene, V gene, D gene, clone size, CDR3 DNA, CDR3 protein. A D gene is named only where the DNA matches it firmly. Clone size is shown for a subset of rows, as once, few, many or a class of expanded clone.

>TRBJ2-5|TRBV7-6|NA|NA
TGTGCCAGCAGCGCCCCTACAGGGCCCCAAGAGACCCAGTACTTC
CASSAPTGPQETQYF
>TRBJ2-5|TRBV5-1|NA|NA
TGCGCCAGCACCGGGGGCCATGGGGAAGAGACCCAGTACTTC
CASTGGHGEETQYF
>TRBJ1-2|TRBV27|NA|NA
TGTGCCAGCAGTTTAAACGCCTACCGTATTAACTATGGCTACACCTTC
CASSLNAYRINYGYTF
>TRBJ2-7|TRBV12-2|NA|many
TGTGCAAGTCGCTTAGGGGGATGGGCGGGAGCAGGAGAGCAGTACTTC
CASRLGGWAGAGEQYF
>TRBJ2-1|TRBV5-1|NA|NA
TGCGCCAGCAGCTTGCTGGATCTGGGGGATGAGCAGTTCTTC
CASSLLDLGDEQFF
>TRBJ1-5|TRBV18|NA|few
TGTGCCAGCTCGTCGAGTAGCAATCAGCCCCAGCATTTT
CASSSSSNQPQHF
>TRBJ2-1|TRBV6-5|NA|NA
TGTGCCAGCAGTTACTCGATGGGGGTGAATGAGCAGTTCTTC
CASSYSMGVNEQFF
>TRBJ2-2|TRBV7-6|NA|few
TGTGCCAGCAGCCCCCCCCAGGGTTCGGACACCGGGGAGCTGTTTTTT
CASSPPQGSDTGELFF
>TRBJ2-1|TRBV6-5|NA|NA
TGTGCCAGCAGACTGGGCGGGCCCGGGGATGAGCAGTTCTTC
CASRLGGPGDEQFF
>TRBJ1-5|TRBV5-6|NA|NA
TGTGCCAGCAGCTTAGCCAGTCGCAATCAGCCCCAGCATTTT
CASSLASRNQPQHF
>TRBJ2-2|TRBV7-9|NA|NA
TGTGCCAGCAGCTTAGCCTCTGGGAACACCGGGGAGCTGTTTTTT
CASSLASGNTGELFF
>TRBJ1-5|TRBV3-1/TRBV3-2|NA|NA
TGTGCCAGCAGCCAAGTCAGGGGACAGCCCCAGCATTTT
CASSQVRGQPQHF
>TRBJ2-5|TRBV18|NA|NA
TGTGCCAGCTCACCCTCAGGGGAGAGAGAGACCCAGTACTTC
CASSPSGERETQYF
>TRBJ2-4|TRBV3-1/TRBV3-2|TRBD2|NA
TGTGCCAGCAGCCTAGGGACTAGCGGTGGGGGAGCCAAAAACATTCAGTACTTC
CASSLGTSGGGAKNIQYF
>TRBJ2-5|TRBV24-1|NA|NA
TGTGCCACCAGTGACCCGGGGCCCCAAGAGACCCAGTACTTC
CATSDPGPQETQYF
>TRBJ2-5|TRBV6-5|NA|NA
TGTGCCAGCAGGCGAATCCCGGAGACCCAGTACTTC
CASRRIPETQYF
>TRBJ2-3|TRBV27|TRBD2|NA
TGTGCCAGCAGTCCTCTAGCGGGAGCTATCACAGATACGCAGTATTTT
CASSPLAGAITDTQYF
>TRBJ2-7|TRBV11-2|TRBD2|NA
TGTGCCAGCAGCTTAGGGACTAGCGGGGGTCTCAGGCTCTACGAGCAGTACTTC
CASSLGTSGGLRLYEQYF
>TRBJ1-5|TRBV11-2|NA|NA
TGTGCCAGCACCTCCTCCGTGAATCAGCCCCAGCATTTT
CASTSSVNQPQHF
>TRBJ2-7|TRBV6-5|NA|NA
TGTGCCAGCAGTCGGGACGGCTACGAGCAGTACTTC
CASSRDGYEQYF
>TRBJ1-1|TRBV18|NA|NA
TGTGCCAGCTCACCAGACCTAAACACTGAAGCTTTCTTT
CASSPDLNTEAFF
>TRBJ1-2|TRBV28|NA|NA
TGTGCCAGCAGTCCCGCTGTAGGGCTAGGTAATGGCTACACCTTC
CASSPAVGLGNGYTF
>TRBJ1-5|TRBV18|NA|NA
TGTGCCAGCTCATCCAGAGGCAATCAGCCCCAGCATTTT
CASSSRGNQPQHF
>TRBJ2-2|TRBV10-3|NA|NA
TGTGCCATCAGTGAGGGGGCCTTATCCACCGGGGAGCTGTTTTTT
CAISEGALSTGELFF
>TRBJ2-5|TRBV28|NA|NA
TGTGCCAGCAGTCCCCTAGGGGGAGGGAGGGAGACCCAGTACTTC
CASSPLGGGRETQYF
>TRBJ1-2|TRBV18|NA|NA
TGTGCCAGCTCACCACCGAGCAACTATGGCTACACCTTC
CASSPPSNYGYTF
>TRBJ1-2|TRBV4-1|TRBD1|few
TGCGCCAGCAGCCAAGCTCCAGGGACAGTTAACTATGGCTACACCTTC
CASSQAPGTVNYGYTF
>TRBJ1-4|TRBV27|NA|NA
TGTGCCAGCAGCCTGGCAACGACGACTAATGAAAAACTGTTTTTT
CASSLATTTNEKLFF
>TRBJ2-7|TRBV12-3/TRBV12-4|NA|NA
TGTGCCAGCAGTTTAATCGGAGAATACGAGCAGTACTTC
CASSLIGEYEQYF
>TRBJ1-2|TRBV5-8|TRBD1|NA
TGTGCCAGCAGCTTGACAGGGGGCCTCTATGGCTACACCTTC
CASSLTGGLYGYTF
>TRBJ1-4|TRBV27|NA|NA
TGTGCCAGCAGTGCTATAGGGACCGATAATGAAAAACTGTTTTTT
CASSAIGTDNEKLFF
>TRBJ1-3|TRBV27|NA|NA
TGTGCCGGGGGGGCCCGCTACTCTGGAAACACCATATATTTT
CAGGARYSGNTIYF
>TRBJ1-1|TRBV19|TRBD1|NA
TGTGCCAGTAGCCGAAGACAGGGTGATAGTACTGAAGCTTTCTTT
CASSRRQGDSTEAFF
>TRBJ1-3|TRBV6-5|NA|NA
TGTGCCAGCAGCCCCGACAGAAGCTCTGGAAACACCATATATTTT
CASSPDRSSGNTIYF
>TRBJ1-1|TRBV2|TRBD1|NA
TGTGCCAGCCAGGACAGGGGGTACACTGAAGCTTTCTTT
CASQDRGYTEAFF